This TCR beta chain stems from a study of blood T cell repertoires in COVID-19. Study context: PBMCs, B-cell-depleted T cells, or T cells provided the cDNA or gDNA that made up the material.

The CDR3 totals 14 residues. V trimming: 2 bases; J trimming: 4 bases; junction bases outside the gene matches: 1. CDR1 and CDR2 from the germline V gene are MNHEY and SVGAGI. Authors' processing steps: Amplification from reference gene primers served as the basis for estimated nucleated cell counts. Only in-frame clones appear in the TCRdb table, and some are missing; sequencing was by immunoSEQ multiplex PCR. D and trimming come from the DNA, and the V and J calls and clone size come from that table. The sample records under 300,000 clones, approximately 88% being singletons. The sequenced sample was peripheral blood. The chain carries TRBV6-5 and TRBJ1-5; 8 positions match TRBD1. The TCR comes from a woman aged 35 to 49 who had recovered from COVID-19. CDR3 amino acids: CASSYRTGNQPQHF. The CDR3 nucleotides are TGTGCCAGCAGTTACAGGACAGGGAATCAGCCCCAGCATTTT.